This T cell receptor beta chain is from a study of T cell changes during pregnancy in multiple sclerosis. V was clipped by 4 bases and J by 6 bases; unmatched bases: 8. The germline V gene has CDR1 MGHDK and CDR2 SYGVNS. This CDR3 comprises 15 residues. The repertoire was sequenced with immunoSEQ multiplex PCR; TCRdb's copy has only in-frame clones and lacks some. The profile shows 73,000 or so clones, 85% to 90% of them singletons. The receptor's source is a female donor in good health, enrolled as a control in a pregnancy study. The V gene is TRBV25-1, the J gene TRBJ1-4; 7 bases line up with TRBD1. The source was peripheral blood, collected after pregnancy. This CDR3 is CASSAQNRGDEKLFF. In DNA, the CDR3 is TGTGCCAGCAGTGCACAAAACAGGGGTGATGAAAAACTGTTTTTT.